The 16 T cell receptor beta chains presented below share a single source sample, sequenced in a study of molecular identifiers for immune sequencing clone quantification. TCRdb ran MiXCR on the PCR reads and lists one entry per CDR3 protein. Of just under 650,000 distinct CDR3 sequences in the sample, around 20% are singletons; the top ten hold approximately 0.9%. The material sequenced was naive CD8+ T cells from blood, with Jurkat cell RNA spiked in. Subset described: FACS-sorted CD8+CD4-CCR7+CD45RA+ naive T cells. These receptors were taken from a human donor in good health. Some libraries in this study had Jurkat cell RNA spiked in.

V usage is TRBV20-1 and J usage is TRBJ1-1; perhaps TRBD1 as D (5 bases). The CDR3 is 13 amino acids. Per germline, CDR1 DFQATT and CDR2 SNEGSKA (reference sequence). V was pared by 3 bases and J by 4 bases, with 12 bases between. CDR3 in amino acids: CSARKGYGTEAFF. The CDR3 DNA follows: TGCAGTGCTAGGAAGGGGTATGGCACTGAAGCTTTCTTT.

The chain is built from TRBV9 and TRBJ2-2; TRBD1 is a possible D gene (6 bases). CDR1 is SGDLS, CDR2 YYNGEE, per germline. Trimming took 5 bases from V and 1 from J, leaving 12 bases between them. The CDR3 has 15 amino acids. The CDR3 is CASRTGHLNTGELFF. CDR3 nucleotides: TGTGCCAGCAGAACGGGACACCTGAACACCGGGGAGCTGTTTTTT.

As for this clonotype: A single base separates this from a much larger clone, so it may be a read error. The CDR3 DNA sequence: TGCGCCAGCAGTGATTCTTGCGGGGATACGCAGTATTTT. The encoded protein is CASSDSCGDTQYF. The chain links TRBV10-2 to TRBJ2-3, with D perhaps matching TRBD2 (5 bases). CDR1 is WSHSY, CDR2 SAAADI, per germline. V lost 3 bases, J lost 6 bases, and 10 bases lay in between. The CDR3 has 13 residues.

This clonotype was counted ten times or more. The rearrangement links TRBV12-3 or TRBV12-4 to TRBJ2-5; D tentatively fits TRBD1 or TRBD2 (5 bases each). V lost 6 bases to trimming and J lost 4 bases, with 12 bases between them. CDR3 size: 13 residues. As DNA, the CDR3 is TGTGCCAGCAGCTCCTTGGGGGTAGAGACCCAGTACTTC. Protein sequence: CASSSLGVETQYF.

This clonotype occurred many times. The rearrangement links TRBV13 to TRBJ1-1; possible D gene TRBD1, 5 bases. This CDR3 spans 13 amino acids. Germline V CDR1 and CDR2: PRHDT, FYEKMQ (reference sequence). Trimming pared 1 base from V and 7 bases from J, leaving 10 bases between. CDR3 sequence (DNA): TGTGCCAGCAGCTTAGATGGGGGGGATGAAGCTTTCTTT. This gives the protein CASSLDGGDEAFF.

This clonotype has at least ten counts. The rearrangement links TRBV5-1 to TRBJ2-7; D possibly uses TRBD1 or TRBD2 (5 bases each). The germline gives CDR1 SGHRS, CDR2 YFSETQ. This CDR3 has 15 amino acids. V shed 4 bases and J shed 0 bases, with 14 bases lying between them. The CDR3 region has the DNA TGCGCCAGCAGCCCCGAGGGGACCTTCTCCTACGAGCAGTACTTC. It translates to CASSPEGTFSYEQYF.

Worth noting for this clonotype: This clone may be a read error of a much larger clone one base away. The rearrangement uses TRBV9 and TRBJ1-1; 10 bases fit TRBD1. Germline V gives CDR1 SGDLS, CDR2 YYNGEE. V lost 3 bases, J lost 6 bases, and 5 bases stayed unmatched. There are 14 residues in the CDR3. For the CDR3, the DNA is TGTGCCAGCAGCGCCCTGGACAGGGGGGCTGAAGCTTTCTTT. Its translation is CASSALDRGAEAFF. Looking up the rest from reference TRBV9 and TRBJ1-1 gives the full variable domain: DSGVTQTPKHLITATGQRVTLRCSPRSGDLSVYWYQQSLDQGLQFLIQYYNGEERAKGNILERFSAQQFPDLHSELNLSSLELGDSALYFCASSALDRGAEAFFGQGTRLTVV.

This clonotype was counted many times. V gene TRBV6-6 combines with J gene TRBJ2-3; 8 bases are shared with TRBD2. Trimming took 3 bases from V and 0 from J; bases not matched to a gene: 8. The CDR3 totals 17 residues. Germline V gene data show CDR1 as MNHNY and CDR2 as SVGAGI (reference sequence). CDR3 amino acids: CASSYIAGRSSTDTQYF. As DNA, the CDR3 is TGTGCCAGCAGTTATATAGCGGGGAGATCTAGCACAGATACGCAGTATTTT.

This clonotype was counted between two and nine times. This chain links TRBV4-2 with TRBJ1-2; a possible D gene is TRBD1 (5 bases). The length of the CDR3 is 13 residues. V lost 0 bases, J lost 14 bases, and 16 bases lay in between. Germline V gene lookup returns CDR1 LGHNA and CDR2 YNFKEQ. The CDR3 nucleotides read TGTGCCAGCAGCCAAGATCAGGGAGGGGTGTGGACCTTC. The encoded protein is CASSQDQGGVWTF.

The rearrangement links TRBV6-2 or TRBV6-3 to TRBJ2-1; 10 bases map to TRBD2. Trimming took 4 bases from V and 15 from J; bases not matched to a gene: 18. Germline assignment: CDR1 MNHEY and CDR2 SVGEGT. The CDR3 runs 16 residues. The CDR3 DNA sequence: TGTGCCAGCAGTTTGGGGGTGCTTACTAGCGGGGAATCCGGGTTCTTC. Encoded protein: CASSLGVLTSGESGFF.

This clonotype was picked up many times. The chain has TRBV7-9 and TRBJ2-3; tentatively, D is TRBD2 (6 bases). V was clipped by 5 bases and J by 0 bases, with 12 bases between them. The CDR3 length is 15 residues. Germline CDR1 is SEHNR and CDR2 is FQNEAQ (reference sequence). For the CDR3, the DNA is TGTGCCAGCAGCCCTGGCGGGGCGAGCACAGATACGCAGTATTTT. Translated: CASSPGGASTDTQYF.

This clonotype came up many times. The chain recombines TRBV7-9 with TRBJ2-2, with 12 nucleotides matching TRBD2. Germline V gene data show CDR1 as SEHNR and CDR2 as FQNEAQ (reference sequence). The ends lost 5 bases at V and 1 base at J; junction bases unmatched: 2. The CDR3 spans 16 residues. The CDR3 nucleotides are TGTGCCAGCAGCCCGACTAGCGGGGGGAACACCGGGGAGCTGTTTTTT. It codes for CASSPTSGGNTGELFF.

J is TRBJ1-4 and V is TRBV4-3; D unclear. V shed 1 base and J shed 10 bases, with 16 bases lying between them. CDR3 length: 15 residues. The V gene's germline CDR1 is LGHNA and CDR2 YSLEER. The CDR3 sequence is CASSQVGEPEGKLFF. The CDR3 nucleotides read TGCGCCAGCAGCCAAGTAGGCGAGCCAGAGGGAAAACTGTTTTTT.

This clonotype has just a few counts. The rearrangement joins TRBV28 to TRBJ1-6, with 7 bases aligning to TRBD1. There are 15 residues in the CDR3. CDR1 and CDR2 from the germline V gene are MDHEN and SYDVKM. J was trimmed by 7 bases and V by 3 bases; bases with no gene match: 6. CDR3 coding DNA: TGTGCCAGCAGTTTGTACAGGGGTCTGAATTCACCCCTCCACTTT. Protein sequence: CASSLYRGLNSPLHF.

Regarding this clonotype: A much larger clone differs by one base, so this may be a read error. The chain is built from TRBV7-3 and TRBJ1-1; D unclear. CDR1 is SGHTA, CDR2 FQGTGA, per germline. This CDR3 contains 14 residues. CDR3 DNA: TGTGCCAGCAGCTGGGGTCCCATGAACACTGAAGTTTTCTTT. It is translated as CASSWGPMNTEVFF.

In this sample, this clonotype turned up many times. V is TRBV11-2 and J is TRBJ2-6; TRBD1 agrees at 7 bases. The CDR3 totals 20 residues. The junction had 16 bases not matched to a gene; V was cut back by 3 bases and J by 2 bases. CDR1 and CDR2 (germline): SGHAT, FQNNGV. The CDR3 loop is CASSFRPGGLARPGANVLTF. The CDR3 bases are TGTGCCAGCAGCTTCCGCCCAGGGGGTCTTGCCCGTCCTGGGGCCAACGTCCTGACTTTC.